The rows below give T cell receptor beta chains drawn from one sample of a study of T cells in Graves' hyperthyroidism and ophthalmopathy. TCRdb passed the multiplex PCR reads through MiXCR, listing each CDR3 protein once. The sample has 640,000 or so distinct CDR3 sequences, approximately 15% seen once. The sample was blood. Receptors originate from a woman younger than 35 with Graves' ophthalmopathy. CDR3s include the opening cysteine and the closing phenylalanine or tryptophan. Each record gives: clone size, D gene, J gene, V gene, CDR3 DNA, CDR3 protein. D genes are given only for firm matches. The size field is filled for only some rows; it gives once, few, many or a size class.

many | . | TRBJ1-5 | TRBV6-1 | TGTGCCAGCAGTGAAGCTTCAGGAATCCCCCTGGGCAATCAGCCCCAGCATTTT | CASSEASGIPLGNQPQHF
many | TRBD2 | TRBJ2-3 | TRBV7-3 | TGTGCCAGCAGCTTACGAGATACCGGGACTAGCAAGTATTTT | CASSLRDTGTSKYF
many | . | TRBJ2-7 | TRBV29-1 | TGCAGCGACGACAGGCGGAGCTCCTACGAGCAGTACTTC | CSDDRRSSYEQYF
few | . | TRBJ1-2 | TRBV19 | TGTGCCAGTAGAAACCGAGCCCAAGGATATGGCTACACCTTC | CASRNRAQGYGYTF
many | . | TRBJ2-1 | TRBV3-1 | TGTGCCAGCAGCCAAGAAGGGGGACTATCGGTTGAGCAGTTCTTC | CASSQEGGLSVEQFF
. | TRBD1 | TRBJ1-6 | TRBV6-5 | TGTGCCAGCAGTTACTCGAGGCAGGGGGGTTCACCCCTCCACTTT | CASSYSRQGGSPLHF
many | TRBD1 | TRBJ2-1 | TRBV7-9 | TGTGCCAGCAGCTTAGTGCTAGGGGGCGCCCACAATGAGCAGTTCTTC | CASSLVLGGAHNEQFF
many | . | TRBJ2-7 | TRBV4-2 | TGTGCCAGCAGCCAAGAGGCGGTCCCCTTCTCCTACGAGCAGTACTTC | CASSQEAVPFSYEQYF
. | . | TRBJ1-5 | TRBV4-1 | TGCGCCAGCAGCCACCCGAGCAGAAATCAGCCCCAGCATTTT | CASSHPSRNQPQHF
. | TRBD2 | TRBJ2-1 | TRBV6-5 | TGTGCCAGCAGTTATGGGCTGGGGGTAGCGGGAAGCTCCTACAATGAGCAGTTCTTC | CASSYGLGVAGSSYNEQFF
many | . | TRBJ2-3 | TRBV20-1 | TGCAGTGCTGAGGGTAGCGGTGAAACAGATACGCAGTATTTT | CSAEGSGETDTQYF
many | TRBD1 | TRBJ1-5 | TRBV4-2 | TGTGCCAGCAGCCAGATCGGACAGGGCAATCAGCCCCAGCATTTT | CASSQIGQGNQPQHF
few | TRBD1 | TRBJ1-4 | TRBV29-1 | TGCAGCGTTGAAGACAGGGGGCCTGAAAAACTGTTTTTT | CSVEDRGPEKLFF
once | . | TRBJ2-7 | TRBV7-9 | TGTGCCAGCAGCCCTAAGGGTTCCAGGGACGAGCAGTACTTC | CASSPKGSRDEQYF
few | . | TRBJ2-5 | TRBV4-1 | TGCGCCAGCAAGGGCGGCGGGATGGAGACCCAGTACTTC | CASKGGGMETQYF
many | TRBD2 | TRBJ2-2 | TRBV29-1 | TGCAGCGTTAAGCGGGAGGGGATCGGGGAGCTGTTTTTT | CSVKREGIGELFF
few | . | TRBJ2-1 | TRBV15 | TGTGCCACCAGCAGAGGGGGAGACGGCCCTTCCTACAATGAGCAGTTCTTC | CATSRGGDGPSYNEQFF
many | . | TRBJ2-7 | TRBV9 | TGTGCCAGCAGCGTAGATGGCAGTTCCTCCTACGAGCAGTACTTC | CASSVDGSSSYEQYF
many | TRBD2 | TRBJ2-5 | TRBV7-9 | TGTGCCAGCAGCTTGGGGACTAGCGGAGCTCAAGAGACCCAGTACTTC | CASSLGTSGAQETQYF
. | . | TRBJ2-6 | TRBV18 | TGTGCCAGCTCACCCACTCAGGCCTCTGGGGCCAACGTCCTGACTTTC | CASSPTQASGANVLTF
few | TRBD1 | TRBJ2-1 | TRBV19 | TGTGCCAGTAGTAATACAGGGGGCGTTGAGCAGTTCTTC | CASSNTGGVEQFF
many | TRBD2 | TRBJ2-1 | TRBV4-2 | TGTGCCAGCAGCCAACGCGCCGGGACTAGAGGAGGGCAGTTCTTC | CASSQRAGTRGGQFF
. | TRBD1 | TRBJ1-4 | TRBV19 | TGTGCCAGTAGTGATCCCGGACAGGCCTCTAATGAAAAACTGTTTTTT | CASSDPGQASNEKLFF
many | . | TRBJ2-3 | TRBV9 | TGTGCCAGCAGCAACCGGCTCGGAGATACGCAGTATTTT | CASSNRLGDTQYF
many | TRBD2 | TRBJ2-5 | TRBV14 | TGTGCCAGCAGCCAAGATCTAGCGGGAGGAGAGACCCAGTACTTC | CASSQDLAGGETQYF
few | TRBD1 | TRBJ1-6 | TRBV18 | TGTGCCAGCTCACCAGGTTGGGACAGGACAAATTCACCCCTCCACTTT | CASSPGWDRTNSPLHF
many | . | TRBJ2-5 | TRBV2 | TGTGCCAGCAGTGAAGGCGGGAAAGAGACCCAGTACTTC | CASSEGGKETQYF
. | . | TRBJ1-5 | TRBV6-1 | TGTGCCAGCAGACCCTACAGGGATGGCAATCAGCCCCAGCATTTT | CASRPYRDGNQPQHF
few | . | TRBJ2-1 | TRBV27 | TGTGCCAGCAGTTTGCCACCTGACAGGAGCTCCTACAATGAGCAGTTCTTC | CASSLPPDRSSYNEQFF
few | TRBD2 | TRBJ2-3 | TRBV9 | TGTGCCAGCAGCCCGAGACTAGCGGGAGGGTCCAAAGAAAGCACAGATACGCAGTATTTT | CASSPRLAGGSKESTDTQYF
once | TRBD2 | TRBJ2-7 | TRBV12-3/TRBV12-4 | TGTGCCAGCAGGATAACGGGACTAGCTCGCGAGCAGTACTTC | CASRITGLAREQYF
many | . | TRBJ2-5 | TRBV28 | TGTGCCAGCAGCCCCCTCTCAGAGACCCAGTACTTC | CASSPLSETQYF
few | TRBD1 | TRBJ1-4 | TRBV6-2/TRBV6-3 | TGTGCCAGCACCGCGGACAGGCCCGCAACTAATGAAAAACTGTTTTTT | CASTADRPATNEKLFF
many | . | TRBJ1-6 | TRBV2 | TGTGCCATCGTGACAGACACGAGCTCCTATAATTCACCCCTCCACTTT | CAIVTDTSSYNSPLHF
. | . | TRBJ1-1 | TRBV5-5 | TGTGCCAGCACTACGTGGACTGGAGCTTTCTTT | CASTTWTGAFF
many | . | TRBJ2-5 | TRBV6-2/TRBV6-3 | TGTGCCAGCAGTTACTCGAGGGATGGGGTTGGAGAGACCCAGTACTTC | CASSYSRDGVGETQYF
. | TRBD1 | TRBJ1-4 | TRBV20-1 | TGCAGTGCGACCTCTCAGGGGGCAACTAATGAAAAACTGTTTTTT | CSATSQGATNEKLFF
many | . | TRBJ2-7 | TRBV6-1 | TGTGCCAGCAGTTATGCCCTGTTCAGGGACCGTTACGAGCAGTACTTC | CASSYALFRDRYEQYF
many | . | TRBJ2-7 | TRBV20-1 | TGCAGTGCCCCATACGGGCAGGGCCTACACTACGAGCAGTACTTC | CSAPYGQGLHYEQYF
. | . | TRBJ1-1 | TRBV6-1 | TGTGCCAGCAAGTCACAGGGTGCAGCTTTCTTT | CASKSQGAAFF
. | . | TRBJ2-5 | TRBV6-2/TRBV6-3 | TGTGCCAGCAGTTCTCCGGGCTGGGGCTTTTATGAGACCCAGTACTTC | CASSSPGWGFYETQYF
. | . | TRBJ1-6 | TRBV27 | TGTGCCAGCAGTAATAGGGACCCGGTTTCACCCCTCCACTTT | CASSNRDPVSPLHF